This T cell receptor (beta chain) was captured by sequencing in a study of beta chain features in type 1 diabetes listed by TCRdb under 2018. Some background on the complete study: Mean age, gender distribution, total cell number and subset yield were not different between patients and healthy donors. A total of roughly 100 million sorted cells were examined across all samples, and the number of cells per subset was strongly correlated with RNA yield. In the study, TCRB repertoires of sorted circulating CD4+ T cell subsets from recently diagnosed type 1 diabetes patients were compared with those of matched healthy donors. Whereas all 30 or so donors provided naive and central memory subsets, regulatory and stem cell-like memory subsets were isolated from just 8 patients and roughly 8 healthy donors.

A note on this clone: The target of this receptor is not known. No qualities accompany the bases; no much larger clone lies one base away.

Here is what the overall study found, with its caveats: PCR may preferentially amplify shorter templates, but because patient and control samples were amplified and corrected together, any resulting skew would affect both groups equally. In all four CD4+ subsets, TCRB CDR3 length was moderately but significantly shorter in type 1 diabetes patients. Sequencing cDNA rather than genomic DNA could over-represent highly expressing activated cells, although activation and CD3 levels did not differ between groups. Because the HLA sub-analyses included only small numbers of individuals, any influence of HLA type on TCRB rearrangement was left unresolved. Naive, central memory and regulatory TCRB repertoires appeared to be more alike among patients than among healthy donors. Fewer insertions and more nucleotide deletions at VDJ recombination sites were observed in patients with type 1 diabetes, implying thymic rearrangement abnormalities.

All of the isolated RNA was reverse transcribed with the High Capacity cDNA Reverse Transcription Kit, so expressed TCRB transcripts were sequenced. Deep immunoSEQ sequencing was applied to naive, central memory and regulatory T cell samples, giving an average of about 3.4 million total reads per sample. Sorted cells were lysed in RLT buffer and RNA was extracted with DNase-treated RNeasy Micro or Mini kits, depending on cell number. To prevent cross-contamination, each cell subset was processed individually, whereas patient and healthy donor samples were processed jointly. The immunoSEQ multiplex PCR was used to amplify TCRB sequences from cDNA, generating 87-bp fragments that spanned the CDR3 region. Amplicons were sequenced on the Illumina HiSeq platform. The source study handled its data this way. PCR bias was computationally corrected using synthetic template baselines, reads within Hamming distance 2 were collapsed, and singletons that could not be merged were discarded. By aligning reads against IMGT, V, D and J genes, CDR3 length, and insertions or deletions at six rearrangement sites were assigned. Within each subset, clonotype counts were normalized to sorted cell number, after which true diversity and Gini coefficients were computed with the tcR R package. The overlap coefficient, calculated on TCRB nucleotide sequences, was used to quantify repertoire sharing. TCRdb limited this immuneACCESS table to in-frame rearrangements with V and J called. A share of clones is missing; checked studies link under half to unresolved V genes, and the rest is unexplained. Clonal size and the V and J genes are those of that table, whereas D and trimming came from the DNA. Recorded for this sample are about 240,000 clones; less than 35% of them occurred a single time. The ten largest account for roughly 4.1% of the sample.

Each donor gave one peripheral blood draw, roughly 110 mL on average, collected into heparinised tubes. A BD FACSAria II and a panel including CD45RO, CCR7, CD25, CD127, CD95 and CD27 were used to sort naive, central memory, regulatory and stem cell-like memory CD4+ T cells. Every sorted population had a purity above 98%. PBMCs were isolated immediately by Lymphoprep density gradient centrifugation and stained directly without culture. To minimize batch effects, samples were stained and sorted in pairs, one healthy donor with one patient per experiment. The CDR3, from cysteine to phenylalanine, totals 13 residues. Of the read, only the CDR3 DNA is kept; its 39 bases are in frame from base 1. The CDR1 and CDR2 encoded by the germline V gene are MNHEY and SVGAGI. The trim is 7 bases for V and 4 bases for J, with a gap of 11 bases between the germline ends.

The receptor comes from a man aged 25 to 40 in good health. The chain links TRBV6-5 with TRBJ2-1, with TRBD1 as a weak D call on 5 bases. The sample taken for sequencing was central memory CD4+ T cells from blood. The CDR3 in this case is CASTQGRYNEQFF. The DNA sequence is as follows: TGTGCCAGCACCCAGGGCCGTTACAATGAGCAGTTCTTC.